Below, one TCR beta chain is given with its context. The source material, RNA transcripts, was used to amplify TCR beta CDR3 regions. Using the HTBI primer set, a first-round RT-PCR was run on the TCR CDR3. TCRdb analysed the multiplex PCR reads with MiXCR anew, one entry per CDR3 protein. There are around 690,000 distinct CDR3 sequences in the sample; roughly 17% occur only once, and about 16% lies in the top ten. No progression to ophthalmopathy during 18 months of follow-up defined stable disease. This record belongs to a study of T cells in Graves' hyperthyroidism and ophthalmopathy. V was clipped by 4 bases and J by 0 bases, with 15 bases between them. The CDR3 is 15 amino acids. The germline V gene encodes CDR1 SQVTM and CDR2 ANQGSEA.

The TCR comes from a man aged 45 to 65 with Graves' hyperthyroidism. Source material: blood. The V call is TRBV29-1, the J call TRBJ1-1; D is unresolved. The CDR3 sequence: CSVAIQAIMNTEAFF. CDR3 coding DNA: TGCAGCGTTGCGATTCAGGCCATCATGAACACTGAAGCTTTCTTT.